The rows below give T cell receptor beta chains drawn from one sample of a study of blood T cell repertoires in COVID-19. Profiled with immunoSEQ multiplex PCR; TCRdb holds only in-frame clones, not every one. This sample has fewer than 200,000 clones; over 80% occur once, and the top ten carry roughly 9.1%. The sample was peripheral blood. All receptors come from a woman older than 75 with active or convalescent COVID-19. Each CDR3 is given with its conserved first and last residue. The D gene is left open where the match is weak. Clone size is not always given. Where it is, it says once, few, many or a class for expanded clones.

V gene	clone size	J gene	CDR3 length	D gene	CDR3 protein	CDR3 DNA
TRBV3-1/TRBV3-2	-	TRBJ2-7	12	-	CASSQDSYEQYF	TGTGCCAGCAGCCAAGACAGTTACGAGCAGTACTTC
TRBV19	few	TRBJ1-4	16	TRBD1	CASSIRGGASPEKLFF	TGTGCCAGTAGTATTAGAGGGGGCGCGAGTCCTGAAAAACTGTTTTTT
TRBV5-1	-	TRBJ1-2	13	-	CASSPGENYGYTF	TGCGCCAGCAGCCCTGGGGAGAACTATGGCTACACCTTC
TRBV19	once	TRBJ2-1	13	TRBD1	CATRTGRNNEQFF	TGTGCCACGAGGACAGGGAGAAACAATGAGCAGTTCTTC
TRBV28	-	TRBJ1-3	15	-	CASSLGGLEGNTIYF	TGTGCCAGCAGTTTAGGAGGCCTCGAGGGAAACACCATATATTTT
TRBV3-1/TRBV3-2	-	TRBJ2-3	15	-	CASSQKGSKGDTQYF	TGTGCCAGCAGCCAAAAGGGGTCCAAGGGGGATACGCAGTATTTT
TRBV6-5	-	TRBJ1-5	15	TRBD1	CASRPGGYGNQPQHF	TGTGCCAGCAGACCAGGGGGTTACGGTAATCAGCCCCAGCATTTT
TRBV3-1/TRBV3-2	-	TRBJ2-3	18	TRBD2	CASRSGTSGGWGTDTQYF	TGTGCCAGCAGGTCCGGGACTAGCGGGGGGTGGGGAACAGATACGCAGTATTTT
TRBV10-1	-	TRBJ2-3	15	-	CASSERQGESGTQYF	TGCGCCAGCAGTGAGAGGCAGGGTGAGTCCGGTACGCAGTATTTT
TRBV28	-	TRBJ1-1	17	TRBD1	CASATAVGQGLWTEAFF	TGTGCCAGCGCAACAGCGGTCGGACAGGGGCTGTGGACTGAAGCTTTCTTT
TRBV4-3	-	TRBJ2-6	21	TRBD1	CASSQNPGTGLASSGANVLTF	TGCGCCAGCAGCCAGAATCCCGGGACAGGCCTTGCCTCCTCTGGGGCCAACGTCCTGACTTTC
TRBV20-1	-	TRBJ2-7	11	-	CSAQVAGEQYF	TGCAGTGCCCAGGTTGCAGGCGAGCAGTACTTC
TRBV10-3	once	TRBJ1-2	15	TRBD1	CAISAIRGTAYGYTF	TGTGCCATCAGTGCTATCAGAGGGACAGCTTATGGCTACACCTTC
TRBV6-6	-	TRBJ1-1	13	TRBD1	CASSYRGLTEAFF	TGTGCCAGCAGTTACAGGGGGCTAACTGAAGCTTTCTTT
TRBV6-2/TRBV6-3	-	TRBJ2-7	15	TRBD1	CASSFTGTGVYEQYF	TGTGCCAGCAGTTTCACCGGGACAGGGGTCTACGAGCAGTACTTC
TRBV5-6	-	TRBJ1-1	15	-	CASSYRGVGNTEAFF	TGTGCCAGCAGCTACCGCGGGGTTGGGAACACTGAAGCTTTCTTT
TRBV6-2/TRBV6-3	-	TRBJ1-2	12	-	CASSSGFNGYTF	TGTGCCAGCAGTTCGGGGTTTAATGGCTACACCTTC
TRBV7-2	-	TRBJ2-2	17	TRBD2	CASVPGLAGRITGELFF	TGTGCCAGCGTCCCGGGACTAGCGGGCCGCATCACCGGGGAGCTGTTTTTT
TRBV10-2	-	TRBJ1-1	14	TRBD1	CASSGQGMNTEAFF	TGCGCCAGCAGCGGACAGGGGATGAACACTGAAGCTTTCTTT
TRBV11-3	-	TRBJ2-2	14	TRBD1	CASTRQGDTGELFF	TGTGCCAGCACACGACAGGGGGACACCGGGGAGCTGTTTTTT
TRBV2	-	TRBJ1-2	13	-	CASSEWEGAGYTF	TGTGCCAGCAGTGAATGGGAAGGGGCTGGCTACACCTTC
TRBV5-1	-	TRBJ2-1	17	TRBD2	CASSGGLAGTSYNEQFF	TGCGCCAGCAGCGGTGGACTAGCGGGGACCTCCTACAATGAGCAGTTCTTC
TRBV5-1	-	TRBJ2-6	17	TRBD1	CASSLGTGRPGANVLTF	TGCGCCAGCAGCTTGGGGACAGGGAGGCCTGGGGCCAACGTCCTGACTTTC
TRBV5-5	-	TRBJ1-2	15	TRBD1	CASSFTGGADYGYTF	TGTGCCAGCAGCTTCACAGGGGGGGCGGACTATGGCTACACCTTC
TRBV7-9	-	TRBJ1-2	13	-	CASSFGQNYGYTF	TGTGCCAGCAGCTTTGGACAAAACTATGGCTACACCTTC
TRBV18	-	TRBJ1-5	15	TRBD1	CASSPDRGLNQPQHF	TGTGCCAGCTCACCGGACAGGGGGCTGAATCAGCCCCAGCATTTT
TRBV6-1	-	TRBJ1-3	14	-	CASSEIGRGNTIYF	TGTGCCAGCAGTGAAATTGGGAGGGGAAACACCATATATTTT
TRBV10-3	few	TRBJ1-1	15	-	CAISEGRELNTEAFF	TGTGCCATCAGTGAGGGTAGGGAGCTCAACACTGAAGCTTTCTTT
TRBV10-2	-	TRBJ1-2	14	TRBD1	CASGSTGGGGGYTF	TGCGCCAGCGGCTCCACAGGGGGCGGAGGTGGCTACACCTTC
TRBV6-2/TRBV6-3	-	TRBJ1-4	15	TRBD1	CASSDLGQLNEKLFF	TGTGCCAGCAGCGACCTGGGACAGCTTAATGAAAAACTGTTTTTT
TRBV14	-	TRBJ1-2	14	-	CASSHSTRSRTYTF	TGTGCCAGCAGCCATTCTACTAGAAGCCGCACCTACACCTTC
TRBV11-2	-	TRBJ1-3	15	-	CASSSPAGVGNTIYF	TGTGCCAGCAGCTCCCCCGCAGGGGTTGGAAACACCATATATTTT
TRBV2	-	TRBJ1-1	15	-	CARHRIVDSNTEAFF	TGTGCCAGGCACCGGATAGTCGACAGCAACACTGAAGCTTTCTTT
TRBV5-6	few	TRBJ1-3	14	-	CASSPTFRGNTIYF	TGTGCCAGCAGCCCTACCTTCCGGGGGAACACCATATATTTT
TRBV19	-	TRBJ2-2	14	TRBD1	CAGRSGGNTGELFF	TGTGCCGGGCGATCAGGGGGGAACACCGGGGAGCTGTTTTTT
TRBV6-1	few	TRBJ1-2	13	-	CASSETGVYGYTF	TGTGCCAGCAGTGAGACGGGGGTGTATGGCTACACCTTC
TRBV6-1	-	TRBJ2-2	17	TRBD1	CASSGSSRTGATGELFF	TGTGCCAGCAGTGGAAGTTCAAGGACAGGGGCCACCGGGGAGCTGTTTTTT
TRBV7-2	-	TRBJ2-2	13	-	CANSQAITGELFF	TGTGCCAACAGTCAGGCGATCACCGGGGAGCTGTTTTTT
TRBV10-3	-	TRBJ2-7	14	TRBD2	CAISVLAGSYEQYF	TGTGCCATCAGTGTCCTAGCGGGGTCCTACGAGCAGTACTTC
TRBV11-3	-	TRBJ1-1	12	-	CASSPSRTEAFF	TGTGCCAGCAGCCCTAGTCGGACTGAAGCTTTCTTT
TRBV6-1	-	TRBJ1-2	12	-	CASSERLYGYTF	TGTGCCAGCAGTGAACGTCTCTATGGCTACACCTTC
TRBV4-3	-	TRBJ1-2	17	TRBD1	CASSQGTGGASNYGYTF	TGCGCCAGCAGCCAAGGGACAGGGGGCGCCTCCAACTATGGCTACACCTTC
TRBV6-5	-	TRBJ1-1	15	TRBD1	CASSDATGISPGAFF	TGTGCCAGCAGCGACGCGACAGGGATTTCCCCGGGAGCTTTCTTT
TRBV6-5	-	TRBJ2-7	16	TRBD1	CASSYTGTGRLYEQYF	TGTGCCAGCAGTTATACCGGGACAGGGCGACTCTACGAGCAGTACTTC
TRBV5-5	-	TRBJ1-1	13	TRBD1	CASSEDRGQGAFF	TGTGCCAGCAGCGAGGACAGGGGGCAAGGAGCTTTCTTT
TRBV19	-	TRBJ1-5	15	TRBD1	CASSTGTGSNQPQHF	TGTGCCAGTAGTACGGGGACAGGTAGCAATCAGCCCCAGCATTTT
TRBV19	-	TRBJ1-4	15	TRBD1	CASSIDGRGNEKLFF	TGTGCCAGTAGTATAGACGGCAGGGGGAATGAAAAACTGTTTTTT
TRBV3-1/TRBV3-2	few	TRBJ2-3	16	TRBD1	CASSQVRTGGTDTQYF	TGTGCCAGCAGCCAAGTTAGGACAGGGGGCACAGATACGCAGTATTTT
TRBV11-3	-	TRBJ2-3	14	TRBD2	CASSRGGSADTQYF	TGTGCCAGCAGCCGGGGAGGGTCAGCGGATACGCAGTATTTT